This TCR beta chain was recorded in a study of shared clonotypes between healthy human individuals. Whole-study results and caveats: It was only blood that was sampled, and tissue repertoires likely differ. Read depth was anticipated to influence clonotype sharing among donors.

This CDR3 is 15 amino acids long. The V and J ends lost 6 bases and 8 bases, in that order; junction bases with no gene match: 12. CDR1 and CDR2 from the germline V gene are SGHDT and YYEEEE. About this clone: The antigen remains undetermined.

Data came from immunoSEQ multiplex PCR; TCRdb stores just in-frame clones and leaves some out. The table lists approximately 840,000 clones, just over 95% of them singletons. Terminally differentiated effector memory CD45RA+ cells were left out of the naive CD8 fraction, which was CD45RO-negative and positively selected for CCR7. The clonotype originates from a young man in good health. The rearrangement uses TRBV5-6 and TRBJ2-1; 9 nucleotides agree with TRBD1. Sequenced input: naive CD8+ T cells sorted from blood. The chain's CDR3 is CASTEGTGLLDEQFF. The CDR3 DNA follows: TGTGCCAGCACCGAGGGGACAGGGTTATTGGATGAGCAGTTCTTC.